The 28 T cell receptor beta chains reported below all come from one sample, sequenced in a study of blood T cell repertoires in COVID-19. Clones were read by immunoSEQ multiplex PCR, and TCRdb kept only the in-frame ones, dropping some. The table lists 150,000 to 200,000 clones, about four fifths of them singletons. Sequencing was carried out using peripheral blood. Every receptor here comes from a woman aged 80 or older with acute or convalescent COVID-19.

The V call is TRBV11-1, the J call TRBJ2-3, with D maybe TRBD1 (6 bases). Germline V lookup: CDR1 SGHAT, CDR2 FQDESV (reference sequence). With 4 bases removed from V and 1 base from J, the gap between germline ends came to 15 bases. The CDR3 covers 16 residues. CDR3: CASSSQGGVRTDTQYF. In nucleotides, the CDR3 is TGTGCCAGCAGCTCGCAAGGGGGAGTCCGCACAGATACGCAGTATTTT.

The CDR3 DNA reads as TGCGCCAGCAGGGGGGGGCGCGGCCGGTACGAGCAGTACTTC. Translation gives CASRGGRGRYEQYF. The chain links TRBV10-2 to TRBJ2-7, with D perhaps TRBD2 (7 bases). V was cut by 6 bases and J by 4 bases, with 16 bases left in between. The CDR3 length is 14 residues. The V gene's germline CDR1 is WSHSY and CDR2 SAAADI.

This chain uses TRBV30 with TRBJ1-2, with TRBD1 matching 9 bases. CDR1 and CDR2 (germline): GTSNPN, SVGIG (reference sequence). This CDR3 has 14 amino acids. V was pared by 2 bases and J by 8 bases, with 9 bases of the junction left unmatched. CDR3 bases: TGTGCCTGGAGTCTCTGGACAGGGGAAAGAGGCTACACCTTC. This translates into CAWSLWTGERGYTF. The full variable domain, with the rest looked up from reference TRBV30 and TRBJ1-2, is SQTIHQWPATLVQPVGSPLSLECTVEGTSNPNLYWYRQAAGRGLQLLFYSVGIGQISSEVPQNLSASRPQDRQFILSSKKLLLSDSGFYLCAWSLWTGERGYTFGSGTRLTVV.

The gene calls are TRBV6-1 and TRBJ2-7, with D unclear. The CDR3 totals 12 residues. Germline V CDR1 and CDR2: MNHNS, SASEGT. V was clipped by 3 bases and J by 3 bases, with 6 bases between them. DNA for the CDR3: TGTGCCAGCAGTGAGAGACTCTACGAGCAGTACTTC. Protein product: CASSERLYEQYF.

This CDR3 reads CASSSGQGWGYTF. The CDR3 DNA reads as TGTGCCAGCAGTTCCGGGCAGGGCTGGGGCTACACCTTC. This chain uses TRBV28 with TRBJ1-2; the D gene is possibly TRBD1 (5 bases). The CDR3 sequence is 13 residues long. V was shortened by 4 bases and J by 8 bases, with 14 bases between the two germline ends. Looked up from germline, CDR1 is MDHEN and CDR2 is SYDVKM.

This chain connects TRBV5-1 to TRBJ1-1, with D perhaps matching TRBD1 (6 bases). Trimming pared 5 bases from V and 1 base from J, leaving 15 bases between. Germline CDR1 SGHRS, CDR2 YFSETQ. The CDR3 runs 15 residues. The CDR3 spells CASSRGQNANTEAFF. The CDR3 nucleotides are TGCGCCAGCAGTAGGGGACAAAATGCGAACACTGAAGCTTTCTTT.

This clone was detected only once. V and J are TRBV12-3 or TRBV12-4 and TRBJ1-1; D possibly corresponds to TRBD1 (6 bases). The V end was cut by 6 bases, the J end by 1 base, with 9 bases between. The CDR3 sequence is 13 residues long. The CDR3 spells CASRRTANTEAFF. For the CDR3, the DNA is TGTGCCAGCAGGAGGACAGCGAACACTGAAGCTTTCTTT.

The J gene is TRBJ2-1, the V gene TRBV27; 8 nucleotides match TRBD2. The CDR3 extends over 14 amino acids. The germline V gene encodes CDR1 MNHEY and CDR2 SMNVEV (reference sequence). V lost 0 bases to trimming and J lost 5 bases; unmatched junction nucleotides: 0. The CDR3 nucleotides read TGTGCCAGCAGTTTATCTAGCGGGAACAATGAGCAGTTCTTC. Encoded protein: CASSLSSGNNEQFF.

In its sample, this clone was seen once. The chain uses TRBV30 and TRBJ1-4, with D possibly TRBD1 on 6 matching bases. The CDR3 contains 13 residues. The germline V gene encodes CDR1 GTSNPN and CDR2 SVGIG (reference sequence). Trimming left V 5 bases short and J 3 bases short, with 10 bases between. The CDR3 region has the DNA TGTGCCTGGCAACAGGGTCCTAATGAAAAACTGTTTTTT. Protein sequence: CAWQQGPNEKLFF. Supplemented by reference TRBV30 and TRBJ1-4, the full variable domain reads SQTIHQWPATLVQPVGSPLSLECTVEGTSNPNLYWYRQAAGRGLQLLFYSVGIGQISSEVPQNLSASRPQDRQFILSSKKLLLSDSGFYLCAWQQGPNEKLFFGSGTQLSVL.

This sequence joins TRBV15 and TRBJ1-1; TRBD1 agrees at 10 bases. V was pared by 3 bases and J by 2 bases, with 12 bases of the junction left unmatched. CDR1 LNHNV and CDR2 YYDKDF come from the germline V gene (reference sequence). This CDR3 has 18 residues. CDR3 protein: CATSRTFGQGGTNTEAFF. In DNA form, the CDR3 reads TGTGCCACCAGCAGGACATTTGGACAGGGGGGAACCAACACTGAAGCTTTCTTT.

With regard to this clone: Other nucleotide sequences from this sample produce the same CDR3. V is TRBV5-1 and J is TRBJ2-7; D ambiguous. V lost 4 bases and J 4 bases, leaving 9 bases between the germline ends. Germline lookup yields CDR1 SGHRS and CDR2 YFSETQ. The CDR3 length is 12 residues. In DNA form, the CDR3 reads TGCGCCAGCAGCCTGCCCAGTTACGAGCAGTACTTC. Translating gives CASSLPSYEQYF.

V usage is TRBV27 and J usage is TRBJ1-1, with TRBD1 as a possible D gene (6 bases). The CDR3 runs 17 residues. The V end was cut by 6 bases, the J end by 1 base, with 21 bases between. The germline V gene has CDR1 MNHEY and CDR2 SMNVEV (reference sequence). CDR3 region: CASRPLSVGARNTEAFF. CDR3 bases: TGTGCCAGCAGGCCCCTGTCCGTGGGGGCGCGGAACACTGAAGCTTTCTTT.

In this sample, this clone turned up once. This rearrangement joins TRBV18 to TRBJ2-1; 9 bases are a match to TRBD1. V lost 3 bases to trimming and J lost 6 bases; unmatched junction nucleotides: 9. The germline V gene encodes CDR1 KGHSH and CDR2 LQKENI. The CDR3 has 16 amino acids. CDR3 loop: CASSPPGQGPFNEQFF. DNA for the CDR3: TGTGCCAGCTCACCCCCGGGACAGGGCCCTTTCAATGAGCAGTTCTTC. Supplemented by reference TRBV18 and TRBJ2-1, the full variable domain reads NAGVMQNPRHLVRRRGQEARLRCSPMKGHSHVYWYRQLPEEGLKFMVYLQKENIIDESGMPKERFSAEFPKEGPSILRIQQVVRGDSAAYFCASSPPGQGPFNEQFFGPGTRLTVL.

The chain couples TRBV6-1 to TRBJ2-7; D gene ambiguous. V was cut by 2 bases and J by 2 bases, with 19 bases left in between. The V gene's germline CDR1 is MNHNS and CDR2 SASEGT. The CDR3 covers 17 residues. The DNA for the CDR3 is TGTGCCAGCAGTGAATTCCTCTATGCTAGTTCCCCCTACGAGCAGTACTTC. It yields the protein CASSEFLYASSPYEQYF.

This clone was detected a few times. The gene calls are TRBV19 and TRBJ1-6, with D uncertain. V lost 5 bases and J lost 14, with 13 bases in between. CDR1 and CDR2 from the germline V gene are LNHDA and SQIVND (reference sequence). This CDR3 comprises 12 residues. The CDR3 sequence is CASSPQRGSLHF. CDR3 DNA sequence: TGTGCCAGTAGTCCCCAACGGGGATCCCTCCACTTT.

This chain uses TRBV30 with TRBJ1-6, with unresolved D. The germline CDR1 and CDR2 sequences are GTSNPN and SVGIG (reference sequence). Trimming cost V 0 bases and J 4 bases, with 4 bases left between them. This CDR3 comprises 13 residues. The CDR3 coding sequence is TGTGCCTGGAGTGTCGGGTATAATTCACCCCTCCACTTT. Encoded protein: CAWSVGYNSPLHF. Together with reference TRBV30 and TRBJ1-6, the CDR3 gives the full variable domain: SQTIHQWPATLVQPVGSPLSLECTVEGTSNPNLYWYRQAAGRGLQLLFYSVGIGQISSEVPQNLSASRPQDRQFILSSKKLLLSDSGFYLCAWSVGYNSPLHFGNGTRLTVT.

The sample holds a few counts of this clone. J is TRBJ1-2 and V is TRBV28, with TRBD1 identical over 9 bases. The CDR3 loop spans 18 amino acids. Germline lookup yields CDR1 MDHEN and CDR2 SYDVKM. J gave up 2 bases and V 4 bases, and 14 bases lay outside the gene matches. CDR3 sequence reads: CASSSMARTGASNYGYTF. CDR3 nucleotide sequence: TGTGCCAGCAGTTCCATGGCCCGGACAGGGGCATCGAACTATGGCTACACCTTC.

The chain combines TRBV19 with TRBJ2-7; TRBD2 aligns across 11 bases. Germline trimming cut 3 bases from V and 2 bases from J; bases unmatched to any gene: 15. The germline V gene encodes CDR1 LNHDA and CDR2 SQIVND (reference sequence). The CDR3 is 19 residues long. For the CDR3, the DNA is TGTGCCAGTAGTATCGCCGGGATTAGCGGGAGGGCCCTCGCCTACGAGCAGTACTTC. Its translation: CASSIAGISGRALAYEQYF.

V and J are TRBV12-5 and TRBJ2-2; D ambiguous. Germline V gene sequence: CDR1 LGHNT, CDR2 FRNRAP. The CDR3 runs 13 residues. The germline V and J ends were trimmed by 0 bases and 6 bases, with 5 bases remaining between them. In DNA, the CDR3 is TGTGCTAGTGGTTTGGTACAGCCCGGGGAGCTGTTTTTT. It specifies CASGLVQPGELFF.

The chain links TRBV20-1 to TRBJ1-5; D unresolved. The CDR3 has 13 residues. Germline CDR1 is DFQATT and CDR2 is SNEGSKA (reference sequence). Trimming left V 3 bases short and J 4 bases short, with 10 bases between. The CDR3 region is CSASGAGNQPQHF. CDR3 nucleotide sequence: TGCAGTGCTAGTGGTGCGGGGAATCAGCCCCAGCATTTT.

The gene calls are TRBV10-2 and TRBJ1-1; TRBD1 matches 8 bases. The CDR3 spans 15 residues. Trimming removed 7 bases from V and 2 bases from J; junction bases left unmatched: 9. In germline, CDR1 is WSHSY, CDR2 SAAADI. CDR3 nucleotides: TGCGCCAGCACAGTTTCACAGGGGGGAAACACTGAAGCTTTCTTT. It is translated as CASTVSQGGNTEAFF.

This CDR3 reads CASSPPPGSVTEAFF. CDR3 nucleotides: TGTGCCAGCAGCCCTCCCCCCGGGTCGGTCACTGAAGCTTTCTTT. The chain joins TRBV28 to TRBJ1-1, with no clear D. This CDR3 comprises 15 residues. CDR1 is MDHEN, CDR2 SYDVKM, per germline. V was clipped by 6 bases and J by 4 bases, with 18 bases between them.

The J gene is TRBJ2-7, the V gene TRBV12-3 or TRBV12-4; TRBD1 aligns across 9 bases. The CDR3 extends over 13 amino acids. Trimming at V came to 6 bases and at J to 2 bases, leaving 2 bases not matched to a gene. CDR3 protein: CASRGTGTYEQYF. The CDR3 nucleotides are TGTGCCAGCAGAGGGACAGGGACCTACGAGCAGTACTTC.

This chain uses TRBV20-1 with TRBJ1-2; maybe TRBD1 (5 bases). CDR1 and CDR2 (germline): DFQATT, SNEGSKA (reference sequence). V shed 3 bases and J shed 5 bases, with 10 bases lying between them. This CDR3 comprises 12 residues. CDR3 nucleotides: TGCAGTGCTAGTGGGGCAGGGTATGGCTACACCTTC. It codes for CSASGAGYGYTF.

The chain employs TRBV5-6 and TRBJ1-6; no definite D call. With 0 bases removed from V and 6 bases from J, the gap between germline ends came to 4 bases. Germline loops: CDR1 SGHDT, CDR2 YYEEEE. The CDR3 runs 13 residues. CDR3 in amino acids: CASSLGLNSPLHF. In nucleotides, the CDR3 is TGTGCCAGCAGCTTGGGTCTTAATTCACCCCTCCACTTT.

The chain uses TRBV6-4 and TRBJ1-5; tentatively, D is TRBD1 (6 bases). V was trimmed by 8 bases and J by 2 bases, leaving 10 bases between them. This CDR3 comprises 13 residues. Per the germline V gene, CDR1 is MRHNA and CDR2 is SNTAGT. CDR3 sequence reads: CASGGGGNQPQHF. CDR3 nucleotides: TGTGCCAGCGGAGGGGGGGGCAATCAGCCCCAGCATTTT.

The V and J genes are TRBV6-5 and TRBJ1-1, with 8 bases that match TRBD1. J gave up 3 bases and V 0 bases, and 3 bases lay outside the gene matches. Germline V gene lookup returns CDR1 MNHEY and CDR2 SVGAGI. CDR3 length: 15 amino acids. CDR3 in DNA: TGTGCCAGCAGTTACTCACAGGGGGGAGACACTGAAGCTTTCTTT. Translated, it gives CASSYSQGGDTEAFF.

V is TRBV13 and J is TRBJ2-1, with 11 bases identical to TRBD2. CDR1 is PRHDT, CDR2 FYEKMQ, per germline (reference sequence). J lost 12 bases, V lost 5 bases, and 6 bases had no gene match. The CDR3 is 13 residues long. The CDR3 bases are TGTGCCAGCAGCACCACTAGCGGGAGTAGGCAGTTCTTC. Residues: CASSTTSGSRQFF. Variable domain in full (rest from reference TRBV13 and TRBJ2-1): AAGVIQSPRHLIKEKRETATLKCYPIPRHDTVYWYQQGPGQDPQFLISFYEKMQSDKGSIPDRFSAQQFSDYHSELNMSSLELGDSALYFCASSTTSGSRQFFGPGTRLTVL.